Listed here are 21 T cell receptor beta chains from one sample, sequenced in a study of radiotherapy plus CTLA-4 blockade in lung cancer. Using immunoSEQ multiplex PCR, the repertoire was profiled, and TCRdb retains in-frame clones only, with some absent. The top ten clones hold about a quarter of a sample with approximately 94,000 clones, 80% to 85% of them seen once. This specimen consisted of peripheral blood, obtained from a patient treated with radiotherapy plus ipilimumab. The receptors derive from a human donor with non-small cell lung cancer that progressed on radiotherapy plus ipilimumab.

V gene TRBV28 combines with J gene TRBJ2-1, with a possible D match to TRBD2 (6 bases). The V end was cut by 5 bases, the J end by 6 bases, with 17 bases between. Germline V lookup: CDR1 MDHEN, CDR2 SYDVKM. The CDR3 totals 15 residues. The CDR3 region is CASSVRLVVGNEQFF. For the CDR3, the DNA is TGTGCCAGCAGTGTCCGACTAGTAGTAGGCAATGAGCAGTTCTTC. The full variable domain, its missing parts supplied by reference TRBV28 and TRBJ2-1, is DVKVTQSSRYLVKRTGEKVFLECVQDMDHENMFWYRQDPGLGLRLIYFSYDVKMKEKGDIPEGYSVSREKKERFSLILESASTNQTSMYLCASSVRLVVGNEQFFGPGTRLTVL.

J is TRBJ2-7 and V is TRBV30; no firm D call. Trimming stripped 1 base from V and 3 bases from J, with 4 bases between. The CDR3 is made up of 11 amino acids. The germline CDR1 and CDR2 sequences are GTSNPN and SVGIG (reference sequence). This CDR3 is CAWSGLYEQYF. Here the CDR3 DNA reads TGTGCCTGGAGTGGACTCTACGAGCAGTACTTC.

The chain couples TRBV15 to TRBJ2-1; 10 nucleotides line up with TRBD2. V gave up 4 bases and J gave up 1 base; unmatched junction bases: 10. Germline V gives CDR1 LNHNV, CDR2 YYDKDF (reference sequence). There are 18 residues in the CDR3. The CDR3 region is CATSNWAGTSVSYNEQFF. CDR3 DNA: TGTGCCACCAGCAACTGGGCCGGGACTAGCGTTTCCTACAATGAGCAGTTCTTC.

The chain links TRBV5-6 to TRBJ2-7; 13 bases align to TRBD2. CDR3 length equals 16 residues. Per germline, CDR1 SGHDT and CDR2 YYEEEE. The V segment lost 2 bases and the J segment 5 bases; nucleotides outside the gene matches: 7. The CDR3 region has the DNA TGTGCCAGCAGCTTCCGGACTAGCGGGAGAAGCCACGAGCAGTACTTC. It encodes CASSFRTSGRSHEQYF.

This chain connects TRBV11-1 to TRBJ1-1; D uncertain. The V and J ends lost 4 bases and 4 bases respectively, with 13 bases between them. Germline values: CDR1 SGHAT, CDR2 FQDESV (reference sequence). The CDR3 spans 14 residues. CDR3 sequence: CASSSSTGSTEAFF. The CDR3 DNA is TGTGCCAGCAGCTCATCTACGGGGAGCACTGAAGCTTTCTTT.

V usage is TRBV7-9 and J usage is TRBJ1-1; D remains unclear. The germline V and J ends were trimmed by 5 bases and 4 bases, with 8 bases remaining between them. The CDR3 totals 12 residues. CDR1 is SEHNR and CDR2 is FQNEAQ in the germline V gene (reference sequence). The CDR3: CASSPDGTEAFF. The CDR3 region has the DNA TGTGCCAGCAGCCCAGATGGCACTGAAGCTTTCTTT.

In its sample, this clone was seen many times. V and J are TRBV19 and TRBJ2-5; D remains unclear. V lost 5 bases and J 5 bases, leaving 9 bases between the germline ends. From germline, CDR1 is LNHDA and CDR2 SQIVND (reference sequence). This CDR3 region has 12 residues. CDR3 residues: CASSPVGETQYF. The CDR3 DNA follows: TGTGCCAGTAGTCCAGTCGGGGAGACCCAGTACTTC.

V gene TRBV15 combines with J gene TRBJ2-1, with 11 bases lining up with TRBD2. This CDR3 has 16 residues. Germline lookup yields CDR1 LNHNV and CDR2 YYDKDF (reference sequence). V shed 5 bases, J shed 3 bases, and the junction held 6 bases outside the gene matches. The CDR3 region has the DNA TGTGCCACCAGCGGGGGGGGACTAGCGGACTACAATGAGCAGTTCTTC. This codes for CATSGGGLADYNEQFF.

The chain uses TRBV29-1 and TRBJ2-3; 9 bases line up with TRBD2. The V segment lost 3 bases and the J segment 3 bases; nucleotides outside the gene matches: 4. The CDR3 loop spans 14 amino acids. Germline V gene data show CDR1 as SQVTM and CDR2 as ANQGSEA. The DNA of the CDR3 is TGCAGCGTTGACGGCGGGGGGGGGACAGATACGCAGTATTTT. Translating it yields CSVDGGGGTDTQYF.

This clone is a singleton in its sample. CDR3 sequence: CASSGQNQPQHF. The CDR3, as DNA: TGTGCCAGCAGCGGACAAAATCAGCCCCAGCATTTT. The genes are TRBV2 and TRBJ1-5, with TRBD1 as a possible D gene (5 bases). The germline gives CDR1 SNHLY, CDR2 FYNNEI. The length of the CDR3 is 12 residues. Trimming took 6 bases from V and 4 from J, leaving 7 bases between them.

The gene calls are TRBV6-1 and TRBJ2-7, with 9 bases identical to TRBD2. V shed 6 bases and J 4 bases; nucleotides not matched to a gene: 10. The germline CDR1 and CDR2 sequences are MNHNS and SASEGT. The CDR3 extends over 15 amino acids. The CDR3 sequence: CASRREDSGSYEQYF. The CDR3 coding sequence is TGTGCCAGCAGGAGAGAAGATAGCGGGAGTTACGAGCAGTACTTC.

The rearrangement joins TRBV30 to TRBJ1-1; a weak D match, TRBD1 (6 bases). V was pared by 3 bases and J by 8 bases, with 16 bases between. The germline gives CDR1 GTSNPN, CDR2 SVGIG (reference sequence). The CDR3 consists of 13 residues. CDR3 in DNA: TGTGCCTGGAGGGGGGCACTGGTTTGGGAAGCTTTCTTT. Translated, it gives CAWRGALVWEAFF.

CDR3 DNA sequence: TGTGCCAGCAGCACACACGTCTCTGGGGCCAACGTCCTGACTTTC. Translated: CASSTHVSGANVLTF. The J gene is TRBJ2-6, the V gene TRBV6-5; D gene ambiguous. V lost 6 bases to trimming and J lost 0 bases, with 9 bases between them. Per germline, CDR1 MNHEY and CDR2 SVGAGI. CDR3 length: 15 residues.

This clone appeared a few times. CDR3 in DNA: TGTGCCAGTAGTACGCTGACACCGGGGGCCAATCAGCCCCAGCATTTT. Protein sequence: CASSTLTPGANQPQHF. The V gene is TRBV19, the J gene TRBJ1-5; perhaps TRBD1 as D (6 bases). The CDR3 has 16 amino acids. CDR1 and CDR2 (germline): LNHDA, SQIVND (reference sequence). Trimming removed 4 bases at V and 3 bases at J, with 16 bases between.

The chain uses TRBV30 and TRBJ2-3, with D hard to call. The germline V gene encodes CDR1 GTSNPN and CDR2 SVGIG (reference sequence). With 0 bases removed from V and 4 bases from J, the gap between germline ends came to 8 bases. The CDR3 sequence is 13 residues long. The DNA for the CDR3 is TGTGCCTGGAGTGTTTTTGGGTCAGATACGCAGTATTTT. This codes for CAWSVFGSDTQYF.

CDR3 residues: CASSQEGGGPPKNIQYF. In nucleotides, the CDR3 is TGTGCCAGCAGCCAAGAAGGGGGAGGGCCTCCCAAAAACATTCAGTACTTC. The chain has TRBV14 and TRBJ2-4; D might be TRBD2 (7 bases). Trimming shortened V by 0 bases and J by 2 bases, and 14 bases separated the two germline ends. CDR1 SGHDN and CDR2 FVKESK come from the germline V gene. The CDR3 consists of 17 residues.

V and J are TRBV10-2 and TRBJ1-1; the D is unclear. The CDR3 runs to 16 residues. CDR1 and CDR2 from the germline V gene are WSHSY and SAAADI. Trimming left V 0 bases short and J 5 bases short, with 16 bases between. In DNA, the CDR3 is TGCGCCAGCAGTGAGTCGATATATCCTATGGTGACTGAAGCTTTCTTT. Protein product: CASSESIYPMVTEAFF.

V is TRBV5-1 and J is TRBJ2-5; 7 bases align to TRBD1. Trimming at V came to 0 bases and at J to 2 bases, leaving 4 bases not matched to a gene. The CDR3 spans 15 residues. Germline V lookup: CDR1 SGHRS, CDR2 YFSETQ. Written as DNA, the CDR3 is TGCGCCAGCAGCTTGGCGGACAGGCCTCAAGAGACCCAGTACTTC. Its translation is CASSLADRPQETQYF.

V gene TRBV5-6 combines with J gene TRBJ2-7, with a tentative D call TRBD1 (5 bases). This CDR3 contains 14 residues. CDR1 and CDR2 from the germline V gene are SGHDT and YYEEEE. The V end lost 6 bases, the J end lost 3 bases, and 16 bases lay between the germline ends. The CDR3 DNA sequence: TGTGCCAGCACCGCATGGACACTCCGCTACGAGCAGTACGTC. This sequence encodes CASTAWTLRYEQYV.

The chain has TRBV6-1 and TRBJ1-1; D gene ambiguous. Between the trimmed V and J ends, which lost 10 bases and 0 bases, there was a span of 12 bases. The CDR3 is 13 residues long. Germline lookup yields CDR1 MNHNS and CDR2 SASEGT. The CDR3, as DNA: TGTGCCACCCATACGACGGTGAACACTGAAGCTTTCTTT. Encoded protein: CATHTTVNTEAFF.

This clone was detected a few times. The J gene is TRBJ2-2, the V gene TRBV29-1; TRBD2 aligns across 10 bases. Germline V gene data show CDR1 as SQVTM and CDR2 as ANQGSEA. Trimming took 7 bases from V and 5 from J; bases not matched to a gene: 7. This CDR3 comprises 14 residues. The CDR3 spells CSARAGGWTGELFF. The CDR3 DNA reads TGCAGCGCCCGAGCGGGAGGGTGGACCGGGGAGCTGTTTTTT.